This note documents a single T cell receptor (beta chain) sequence. Its antigen is currently unknown. The CDR3 is 15 amino acids. V was clipped by 4 bases and J by 3 bases; unmatched bases: 5. Germline assignment: CDR1 SGHAT and CDR2 FQNNGV. This sample was included in a study of identical twins. Unique molecular identifiers were present on cDNA, and template switching added a universal primer site. TCRdb reprocessed the 5' RACE reads via MiXCR and lists one record per CDR3 protein. The table records roughly 290,000 distinct CDR3 sequences, nearly 9.5% of them present only once. The donor group consisted entirely of healthy Caucasians. General study points: Models underestimated out-of-frame TCR alpha sharing in monozygotic twins. The study found excess low generation probability among twin-shared out-of-frame alpha sequences.

The sample also formed part of further work on yellow fever vaccine responses in identical twins.

This TCR derives from a woman aged 18-35 years in good health. What was sequenced was CD8+ T cells sorted from blood. The chain is built from TRBV11-2 and TRBJ2-5, with 10 positions matching TRBD1. The CDR3 is CASSSLTGGKETQYF. The CDR3 DNA is TGTGCCAGCAGCTCCCTGACAGGGGGCAAAGAGACCCAGTACTTC.